This TCR beta chain was profiled in a study of T cells in Graves' hyperthyroidism and ophthalmopathy (dated by TCRdb to the late 2010s). With respect to the entire study: Peripheral blood samples were taken at initial diagnosis, before any treatment was given. A discovery cohort of about a hundred patients, roughly 45 with Graves' ophthalmopathy and under 60 with stable Graves' hyperthyroidism, was used to find distinguishing TCR V-J signatures. Prospective prediction of ophthalmopathy was tested in an independent validation cohort consisting of some 18 hyperthyroidism patients and approximately 16 patients who later progressed to ophthalmopathy. The approximately 97 discovery patients were randomly divided into training and test sets at a 7:3 ratio. The study also compared thyroid tissue and blood T-cell repertoires from about six Graves' hyperthyroidism patients. Once sampling was done, hyperthyroidism patients were given methimazole at a starting dose of 30 mg daily, whereas ophthalmopathy patients were given high-dose intravenous methylprednisolone. TCR Vbeta CDR3 sequencing of 120 to 150 peripheral blood samples (over 40 ophthalmopathy, approximately 80 hyperthyroidism and some 17 progressor patients) is reported in the paper.

Comments on this clonotype: What this receptor recognizes is not known. There are no base qualities to consult, and no much larger clone falls within one base.

The TCR beta CDR3 regions were amplified from RNA transcripts. A first-round RT-PCR of the TCR CDR3 used the HTBI primer set with the Qiagen OneStep RT-PCR kit. Libraries were constructed in a second round of multiplex PCR, after which size selection and purification were performed. Paired-end sequencing of the libraries was performed with 100 bp reads on an Illumina HiSeq2000. Per the source publication's procedure: SOAPnuke was used to process the raw data, with reads discarded if the reads contained adapters or uncalled bases, had a mean Phred below 15, or lacked an exact constant-primer or identifier match. High-quality paired reads were merged using COPE v1.2.5, and each unique nucleotide sequence was defined as a clonotype. MiTCR v1.1 was used to align the clonotypes against IMGT TRBV, TRBD and TRBJ reference segments. Analysis was restricted to V-J combinations with a frequency above 0.0001, which covered roughly 99% of repertoires. The TCS score was defined as F50 (clonal expansion) divided by E x V (chaos), with BLOSUM62-based TCRdist calculated between CDR3 peptides within each V-J. Welch's t-statistics and random forest reduced 500 to 650 V-J features to 10 to 15, which were used in a naive Bayes classifier (R e1071). Starting from the raw public reads, TCRdb applied fastp trimming at Q25, assembled clones with MiXCR and retained in-frame beta chains. Identical CDR3 protein sequences are pooled into one entry, listed with their most common genes and DNA. Here the V and J calls rest on TCRdb's processing, not on the authors' analysis. This sample is represented by hundreds of thousands of distinct CDR3 sequences; around 15% of them were singletons. Jointly, the top ten make up roughly 10% of the sample.

A patient counted as having stable Graves' hyperthyroidism if no progression to ophthalmopathy occurred over 18 months of follow-up. Hyperthyroidism patients were newly diagnosed, had a disease duration of under 2 months, and were aged 18 to 65 years. Exclusion was applied to patients with uncontrolled infections, other autoimmune diseases, pregnancy or lactation. Clinical symptoms, serum thyroxine and TRAb, thyroid ultrasound, and orbital computed tomography formed the basis for the diagnoses. PBMCs were isolated from 10 ml of fresh peripheral blood by Ficoll-Paque density gradient centrifugation. Trizol reagent was used to extract total RNA, and RNA quality was then checked on an Agilent 2100 Bioanalyzer. Here is what the overall study found, with its caveats: In validation, progression to ophthalmopathy was predicted by the model with 55% to 71% sensitivity and 72.22% specificity, a median of about 6.8 months before onset. No statistical method was used to set the sample size in advance, and investigators knew the group allocation. Blood samples also contained most of the expanded thyroid clonotypes (frequency above 0.001), which suggests that blood repertoires may reflect thyroid immune responses. In cross-validation, a model built on a 13 V-J signature told ophthalmopathy apart from stable hyperthyroidism with approximately 90% sensitivity and about 81% specificity, and in testing the same model reached 80%/75%.

CDR1 and CDR2, looked up from the germline V gene (reference sequence), are PRHDT and FYEKMQ. At the junction V is shortened by 5 bases and J by 2 bases, with 16 bases in between. The CDR3, from cysteine to phenylalanine, totals 16 residues. Here the CDR3 DNA is all that survives: 48 bases in frame from base 1. The clonotype originates from a woman younger than 35 with Graves' hyperthyroidism. The sequenced sample was blood. The chain is made from TRBV13 and TRBJ2-4; a tentative D call is TRBD2 (6 bases match). The CDR3 in this case is CASSLTPGGPKNIQYF. The nucleotide sequence is given as TGTGCCAGCAGCCTAACCCCCGGGGGTCCCAAAAACATTCAGTACTTC.